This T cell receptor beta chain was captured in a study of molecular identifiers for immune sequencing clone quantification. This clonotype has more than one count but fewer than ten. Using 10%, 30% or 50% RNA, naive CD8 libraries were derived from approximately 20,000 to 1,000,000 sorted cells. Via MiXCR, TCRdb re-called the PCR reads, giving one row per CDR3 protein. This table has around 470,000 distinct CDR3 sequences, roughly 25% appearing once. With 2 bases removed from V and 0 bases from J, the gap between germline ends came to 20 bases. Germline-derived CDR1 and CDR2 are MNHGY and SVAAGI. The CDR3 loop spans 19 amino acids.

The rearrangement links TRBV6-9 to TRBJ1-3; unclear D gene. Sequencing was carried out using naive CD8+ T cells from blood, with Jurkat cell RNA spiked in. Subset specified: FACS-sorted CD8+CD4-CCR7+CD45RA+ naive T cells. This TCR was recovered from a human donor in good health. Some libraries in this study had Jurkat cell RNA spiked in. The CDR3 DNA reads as TGTGCCAGCAGTTATCAAGGCCGCCGTGTACAAAGCTCTGGAAACACCATATATTTT. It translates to CASSYQGRRVQSSGNTIYF.